One sample yielded the 10 T cell receptor beta chains listed below, sequenced in a study of somatic mutations in cytotoxic T cells in rheumatoid arthritis. TCRdb's copy holds only in-frame clones and misses some; the assay was immunoSEQ multiplex PCR. Of about 11,000 clones listed, 70% to 85% were seen once; the top ten hold roughly 8.7%. The sequencing sample was made of CD8+ T cells sorted from blood. The source is a woman aged 55-70 years with rheumatoid arthritis.

The chain has TRBV2 and TRBJ1-6; D is uncertain. The V end lost 2 bases, the J end lost 4 bases, and 15 bases lay between the germline ends. The CDR3 is 17 residues long. Germline CDR1 reads SNHLY; CDR2 reads FYNNEI. The CDR3: CASSESGGKRYNSPLHF. DNA of the CDR3: TGTGCCAGCAGTGAATCGGGCGGCAAGCGGTATAATTCACCCCTCCACTTT.

The rearrangement uses TRBV10-3 and TRBJ2-6; perhaps TRBD2 as D (6 bases). CDR3 size: 18 residues. Germline CDR1 and CDR2: ENHRY and SYGVKD. V lost 4 bases, J lost 4 bases, and 20 bases lay in between. CDR3 sequence (DNA): TGTGCCATCAGTGGGGGAGGCGAGGGGTATCAGGGGGCCAACGTCCTGACTTTC. It translates to CAISGGGEGYQGANVLTF.

The chain recombines TRBV6-1 with TRBJ1-2; 9 nucleotides match TRBD1. Germline CDR1 MNHNS, CDR2 SASEGT. This CDR3 has 15 amino acids. Trimming at V came to 3 bases and at J to 10 bases, leaving 12 bases not matched to a gene. The CDR3 loop is CASSDPGQGFKNYTF. CDR3 DNA: TGTGCCAGCAGTGACCCGGGACAGGGATTCAAAAACTACACCTTC.

The V call is TRBV4-3, the J call TRBJ2-5, with 10 bases that match TRBD2. Germline trimming cut 4 bases from V and 5 bases from J; bases unmatched to any gene: 10. Per the germline V gene, CDR1 is LGHNA and CDR2 is YSLEER. The CDR3 loop spans 16 amino acids. CDR3 in DNA: TGCGCCAGCAGCCCCTCGACTAGCGGGTTCGAGGAGACCCAGTACTTC. As protein: CASSPSTSGFEETQYF.

The V and J genes are TRBV15 and TRBJ1-5, with 8 nucleotides matching TRBD1. CDR3 length: 13 amino acids. Germline assignment: CDR1 LNHNV and CDR2 YYDKDF (reference sequence). With V trimmed by 6 bases and J by 6 bases, 4 bases remained unmatched. This CDR3 is CATRGTGGQPQHF. CDR3 DNA sequence: TGTGCCACCAGGGGAACAGGGGGTCAGCCCCAGCATTTT.

This clone was seen once. V and J are TRBV12-2 and TRBJ1-2; the table names TRBD1, a call not compared with the DNA. TRBV12-2 is described as a pseudogene. This CDR3 has 15 amino acids. The CDR3: CASRSPLIQGNGYTF. CDR3 bases: TGTGCAAGTCGCTCCCCCCTCATACAGGGAAATGGCTACACCTTC.

The chain is built from TRBV7-3 and TRBJ1-1; perhaps TRBD1 as D (6 bases). The CDR3 has 16 residues. V was clipped by 5 bases and J by 5 bases, with 21 bases between them. Germline assignment: CDR1 SGHTA and CDR2 FQGTGA. The CDR3 coding sequence is TGTGCCAGCAGCGATCACGCGGGGGGCCGGAGGACTGAAGCTTTCTTT. Translating gives CASSDHAGGRRTEAFF.

The genes are TRBV2 and TRBJ2-7; TRBD1 is a possible D gene (6 bases). From germline, CDR1 is SNHLY and CDR2 FYNNEI. V gave up 1 base and J gave up 2 bases, with 12 bases separating them. The CDR3 contains 15 residues. The CDR3 loop is CASSEGDRFTYEQYF. CDR3 nucleotides: TGTGCCAGCAGTGAAGGTGACAGGTTCACCTACGAGCAGTACTTC.

In this sample, this clone turned up once. The chain combines TRBV28 with TRBJ1-1; possible D gene TRBD1, 6 bases. Germline loops: CDR1 MDHEN, CDR2 SYDVKM. This CDR3 region has 13 residues. The V end lost 6 bases, the J end lost 6 bases, and 14 bases lay between the germline ends. CDR3 residues: CASSRTATSEAFF. CDR3 sequence (DNA): TGTGCCAGCAGCAGGACAGCCACCTCTGAAGCTTTCTTT.

The V and J genes are TRBV15 and TRBJ2-7; maybe TRBD2 (5 bases). Germline CDR1 is LNHNV and CDR2 is YYDKDF (reference sequence). The V and J ends lost 0 bases and 4 bases respectively, with 13 bases between them. The CDR3 is 15 amino acids. CDR3: CATSRDPDWTYEQYF. CDR3 sequence (DNA): TGTGCCACCAGCAGAGATCCCGACTGGACTTACGAGCAGTACTTC.